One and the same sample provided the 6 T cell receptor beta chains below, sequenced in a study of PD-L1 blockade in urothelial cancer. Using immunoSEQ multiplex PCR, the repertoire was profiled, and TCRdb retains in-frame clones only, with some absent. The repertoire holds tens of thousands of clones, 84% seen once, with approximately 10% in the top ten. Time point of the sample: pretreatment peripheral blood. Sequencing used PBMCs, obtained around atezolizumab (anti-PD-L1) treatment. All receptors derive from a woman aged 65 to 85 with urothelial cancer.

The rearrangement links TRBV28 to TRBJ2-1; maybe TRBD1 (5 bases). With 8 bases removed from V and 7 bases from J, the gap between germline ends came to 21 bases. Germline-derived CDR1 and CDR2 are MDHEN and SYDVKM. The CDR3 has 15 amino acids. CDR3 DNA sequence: TGTGCCAGCCTCCAGCCGGAGACAGCACCGAATGAGCAGTTCTTC. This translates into CASLQPETAPNEQFF.

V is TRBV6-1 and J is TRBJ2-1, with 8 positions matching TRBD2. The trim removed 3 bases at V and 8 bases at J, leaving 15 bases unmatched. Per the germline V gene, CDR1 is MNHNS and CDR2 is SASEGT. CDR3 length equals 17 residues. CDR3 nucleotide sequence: TGTGCCAGCAGTGATAAAGCGGTTATTAGCGGGATTCATGAGCAGTTCTTC. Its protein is CASSDKAVISGIHEQFF.

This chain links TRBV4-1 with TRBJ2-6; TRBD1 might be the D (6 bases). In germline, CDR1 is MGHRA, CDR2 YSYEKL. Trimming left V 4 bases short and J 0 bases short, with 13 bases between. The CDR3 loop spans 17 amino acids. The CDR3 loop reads CASSPRTASSGANVLTF. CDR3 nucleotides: TGCGCCAGCAGCCCCAGGACAGCTAGCTCTGGGGCCAACGTCCTGACTTTC.

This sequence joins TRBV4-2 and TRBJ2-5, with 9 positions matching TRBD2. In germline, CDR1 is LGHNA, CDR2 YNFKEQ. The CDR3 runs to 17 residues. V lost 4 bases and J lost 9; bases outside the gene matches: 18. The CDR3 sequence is CASSPALFSGRAGAQYF. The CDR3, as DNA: TGTGCCAGCAGCCCCGCCCTGTTTAGCGGGAGAGCGGGGGCCCAGTACTTC.

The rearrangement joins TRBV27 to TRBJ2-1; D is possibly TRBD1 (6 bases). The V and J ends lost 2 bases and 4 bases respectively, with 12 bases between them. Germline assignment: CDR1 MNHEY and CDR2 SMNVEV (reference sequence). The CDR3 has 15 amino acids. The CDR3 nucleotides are TGTGCCAGCAGTTTAGGACAGACCCTATACAATGAGCAGTTCTTC. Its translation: CASSLGQTLYNEQFF.

The CDR3, as DNA: TGTGCCACCGCACGGCCAGGGCTAGCGTACACTGAAGCTTTCTTT. As protein: CATARPGLAYTEAFF. The chain is built from TRBV28 and TRBJ1-1, with D possibly matching TRBD1 (5 bases). The CDR3 has 15 residues. V dropped 10 bases and J dropped 3 bases, with 21 bases sitting between them. Looked up from germline, CDR1 is MDHEN and CDR2 is SYDVKM.